The 32 T cell receptor beta chains reported below all come from one sample, sequenced in a study of T-cell reconstitution after alpha-beta-depleted transplantation in children. Preparation of the TCRbeta library involved a method that used unique molecular identifiers. TCRdb independently ran MiXCR on the PCR reads; one entry per CDR3 protein. The sample yields fewer than 500,000 distinct CDR3 sequences, over 40% seen once. Sample: PBMCs, taken before TCRalphabeta/CD19-depleted stem cell transplant. These receptors were collected from a girl aged 2-10 years with aplastic anemia, due to receive a stem cell transplant.

The CDR3 protein is CSARDSGGGTYEQYF. CDR3 bases: TGCAGTGCTAGAGATTCCGGCGGGGGCACCTACGAGCAGTACTTC. The rearrangement uses TRBV20-1 and TRBJ2-7; a possible D gene is TRBD2 (7 bases). Looked up from germline, CDR1 is DFQATT and CDR2 is SNEGSKA (reference sequence). V was pared by 0 bases and J by 2 bases, with 14 bases between. This CDR3 has 15 amino acids.

This clonotype was seen more than once but under ten times. This chain links TRBV27 with TRBJ2-7; D remains ambiguous. V was shortened by 3 bases and J by 2 bases, with 8 bases between the two germline ends. Germline lookup yields CDR1 MNHEY and CDR2 SMNVEV (reference sequence). CDR3 length equals 13 residues. The CDR3 sequence is CASSLHTPYEQYF. In DNA form, the CDR3 reads TGTGCCAGCAGTTTGCACACTCCCTACGAGCAGTACTTC.

The chain links TRBV10-3 to TRBJ1-2, with D maybe TRBD1 (5 bases). The CDR3 is 12 residues long. The ends were cut back, 3 bases at V and 7 bases at J, with 9 bases in the middle. CDR1 and CDR2 from the germline V gene are ENHRY and SYGVKD. This CDR3 reads CAISDRESGYTF. Here the CDR3 DNA reads TGTGCCATCAGTGACAGGGAGTCTGGCTACACCTTC.

Of note for this clonotype: An end of the junction differs from the germline gene, which may be a read error. J is TRBJ1-2 and V is TRBV20-1; D may be TRBD1 (5 bases). CDR1 is DFQATT and CDR2 is SNEGSKA in the germline V gene (reference sequence). This CDR3 is built from 13 residues. DNA for the CDR3: TGCAGTGCTCAGAAACAGGAACCAAATGGCTACACCTTT. Translating gives CSAQKQEPNGYTF.

This clonotype turned up a few times. The chain recombines TRBV11-2 with TRBJ2-1; TRBD2 aligns across 12 bases. Unmatched junction bases numbered 6, after V lost 5 bases and J lost 7 bases. The CDR3 totals 15 residues. CDR1 and CDR2 from the germline V gene are SGHAT and FQNNGV. CDR3 in amino acids: CASSPTSGSANEQFF. CDR3 nucleotides: TGTGCCAGCAGCCCGACTAGCGGGAGCGCAAATGAGCAGTTCTTC.

This clonotype was recorded only once. The chain recombines TRBV12-3 or TRBV12-4 with TRBJ2-7, with 7 bases identical to TRBD2. The CDR3 is made up of 14 amino acids. The ends lost 5 bases at V and 0 bases at J; junction bases unmatched: 4. The CDR3 is CASSRDYSSYEQYF. CDR3 coding DNA: TGTGCCAGCAGTAGGGACTATAGCTCCTACGAGCAGTACTTC.

The rearrangement links TRBV7-6 to TRBJ2-2, with TRBD1 as a possible D gene (5 bases). The V and J ends lost 6 bases and 6 bases respectively, with 17 bases between them. The CDR3 is 15 amino acids. Germline lookup yields CDR1 SGHVS and CDR2 FNYEAQ. CDR3 amino acids: CASSSGAGLAGELFF. CDR3 sequence (DNA): TGTGCCAGCAGTAGTGGGGCAGGGTTGGCCGGGGAGCTGTTTTTT.

This clonotype showed up just a few times. This CDR3 is CASSLASQGLAGGLAQFF. CDR3 sequence (DNA): TGTGCCAGCAGCTTAGCGAGTCAGGGCCTAGCGGGGGGCCTTGCTCAGTTCTTC. The V gene is TRBV7-2, the J gene TRBJ2-1; 11 nucleotides line up with TRBD2. V dropped 0 bases and J dropped 13; count of bases not matched to a gene: 17. Germline V gene data show CDR1 as SGHTA and CDR2 as FQGNSA. This CDR3 is built from 18 residues.

The genes are TRBV6-4 and TRBJ2-1, with 9 bases aligning to TRBD2. Per germline, CDR1 MRHNA and CDR2 SNTAGT. V shed 2 bases and J 4 bases; nucleotides not matched to a gene: 3. This CDR3 contains 15 residues. This CDR3 is CASSDEAGGYNEQFF. The CDR3 nucleotides are TGTGCCAGCAGTGACGAAGCGGGGGGTTACAATGAGCAGTTCTTC.

This clonotype has at least ten counts. The V call is TRBV20-1, the J call TRBJ2-1; no reliable D call. Trimming pared 3 bases from V and 0 bases from J, leaving 12 bases between. Germline V gives CDR1 DFQATT, CDR2 SNEGSKA (reference sequence). The CDR3 is made up of 15 amino acids. The CDR3 loop reads CSASLGPISYNEQFF. The CDR3 DNA sequence: TGCAGTGCTAGCCTTGGACCGATCTCCTACAATGAGCAGTTCTTC.

The V gene is TRBV12-3 or TRBV12-4, the J gene TRBJ2-7, with D tentatively TRBD1 (6 bases). V was pared by 4 bases and J by 3 bases, with 10 bases between. The CDR3 loop spans 13 amino acids. CDR3 residues: CASSSGQRYEQYF. CDR3 in DNA: TGTGCCAGCAGTTCCGGACAGCGCTACGAGCAGTACTTC.

This chain joins TRBV20-1 and TRBJ2-3, with 7 bases matching TRBD2. Germline V lookup: CDR1 DFQATT, CDR2 SNEGSKA (reference sequence). This CDR3 is built from 19 residues. The V and J ends lost 3 bases and 0 bases, in that order; junction bases with no gene match: 18. For the CDR3, the DNA is TGCAGTGCTAGTAGCCTAGCGGCACCCAGCCGAGATAGCACAGATACGCAGTATTTT. It is translated as CSASSLAAPSRDSTDTQYF.

The genes are TRBV24-1 and TRBJ2-1, with TRBD2 matching 9 bases. CDR1 and CDR2 (germline): KGHDR, SFDVKD. Losses at the gene ends were 9 bases for V and 8 bases for J; bases not matched to a gene: 4. There are 12 residues in the CDR3. As DNA, the CDR3 is TGTGCCACCGGTAGCGGGAGTGATGAGCAGTTCTTC. This translates into CATGSGSDEQFF.

The sample holds a few counts of this clonotype. The rearrangement links TRBV30 to TRBJ2-7, with D tentatively TRBD2 (6 bases). There are 14 residues in the CDR3. The V and J ends lost 3 bases and 5 bases respectively, with 17 bases between them. Germline-derived CDR1 and CDR2 are GTSNPN and SVGIG (reference sequence). DNA of the CDR3: TGTGCCTGGAGGGCAGGAGGGAGCAGCCACGAGCAGTACTTC. It specifies CAWRAGGSSHEQYF.

This clonotype was recorded at least ten times. The chain joins TRBV7-2 to TRBJ2-1, with TRBD1 matching 9 bases. This CDR3 is built from 13 residues. Germline loops: CDR1 SGHTA, CDR2 FQGNSA. The trim removed 10 bases at V and 5 bases at J, leaving 6 bases unmatched. DNA for the CDR3: TGTGCCACCCTGGGACAGGGAGACAATGAGCAGTTCTTC. This translates into CATLGQGDNEQFF. The full variable domain, with the rest looked up from reference TRBV7-2 and TRBJ2-1, is GAGVSQSPSNKVTEKGKDVELRCDPISGHTALYWYRQSLGQGLEFLIYFQGNSAPDKSGLPSDRFSAERTGGSVSTLTIQRTQQEDSAVYLCATLGQGDNEQFFGPGTRLTVL.

There are a few counts of this clonotype. This sequence joins TRBV7-2 and TRBJ1-5; D remains unclear. Looked up from germline, CDR1 is SGHTA and CDR2 is FQGNSA. V was trimmed by 2 bases and J by 4 bases, leaving 12 bases between them. CDR3 length: 15 residues. The CDR3: CASSLSPGLNQPQHF. The CDR3 bases are TGTGCCAGCAGCTTATCGCCCGGACTAAATCAGCCCCAGCATTTT.

The chain couples TRBV20-1 to TRBJ2-7; possibly TRBD2 for D (6 bases). Trimming removed 1 base from V and 0 bases from J, with 13 bases in between. Germline V gene data show CDR1 as DFQATT and CDR2 as SNEGSKA (reference sequence). This CDR3 is 15 amino acids long. Here the CDR3 reads CSARASARSSYEQYF. In DNA form, the CDR3 reads TGCAGTGCTAGAGCTAGCGCTAGGAGCTCCTACGAGCAGTACTTC.

The V and J genes are TRBV5-6 and TRBJ1-4; D gene unclear. The CDR3 runs to 16 residues. The V end lost 0 bases, the J end lost 2 bases, and 11 bases lay between the germline ends. In germline, CDR1 is SGHDT, CDR2 YYEEEE. The CDR3 spells CASSLVTDGTNEKLFF. In nucleotides, the CDR3 is TGTGCCAGCAGCTTGGTTACGGATGGGACTAATGAAAAACTGTTTTTT. The full variable domain, its missing parts supplied by reference TRBV5-6 and TRBJ1-4, is DAGVTQSPTHLIKTRGQQVTLRCSPKSGHDTVSWYQQALGQGPQFIFQYYEEEERQRGNFPDRFSGHQFPNYSSELNVNALLLGDSALYLCASSLVTDGTNEKLFFGSGTQLSVL.

This clonotype occurred many times. The rearrangement links TRBV2 to TRBJ1-1, with no clear D. Germline CDR1 and CDR2: SNHLY and FYNNEI. V lost 7 bases to trimming and J lost 5 bases, with 8 bases between them. The CDR3 runs 11 residues. CDR3 DNA sequence: TGTGCCAGCATAACCGGGACTGAAGCTTTCTTT. Protein: CASITGTEAFF.

In its sample, this clonotype was seen a few times. DNA of the CDR3: TGCAGTGCGACAGGGAGGAAACCCGGGGAGCTGTTTTTT. It yields the protein CSATGRKPGELFF. J is TRBJ2-2 and V is TRBV20-1, with D possibly being TRBD1 (7 bases). Trimming removed 6 bases from V and 6 bases from J, with 14 bases in between. This CDR3 has 13 amino acids. Germline V gives CDR1 DFQATT, CDR2 SNEGSKA (reference sequence).

The chain recombines TRBV7-8 with TRBJ2-7; weak D call: TRBD2 (6 bases). Germline V gene lookup returns CDR1 SGHVS and CDR2 FQNEAQ. The CDR3 loop spans 17 amino acids. V was shortened by 3 bases and J by 0 bases, with 18 bases between the two germline ends. The CDR3 coding sequence is TGTGCCAGCAGCTTTAGGACGGGGGTCCCTCTCTCCTACGAGCAGTACTTC. As protein: CASSFRTGVPLSYEQYF. Full variable domain (outside the CDR3, taken from reference TRBV7-8 and TRBJ2-7): GAGVSQSPRYKVAKRGQDVALRCDPISGHVSLFWYQQALGQGPEFLTYFQNEAQLDKSGLPSDRFFAERPEGSVSTLKIQRTQQEDSAVYLCASSFRTGVPLSYEQYFGPGTRLTVT.

The rearrangement joins TRBV28 to TRBJ1-5; D unclear. This CDR3 region has 14 residues. The V end lost 7 bases, the J end lost 0 bases, and 10 bases lay between the germline ends. Germline CDR1 and CDR2: MDHEN and SYDVKM. CDR3 in DNA: TGTGCCAGCACTCCGGCACTTAGCAATCAGCCCCAGCATTTT. This codes for CASTPALSNQPQHF.

For this clonotype: A read error may account for a junction end that differs from germline. The J gene is TRBJ2-1, the V gene TRBV9, with TRBD1 identical over 7 bases. The germline V gene has CDR1 SGDLS and CDR2 YYNGEE. CDR3 length: 14 residues. The CDR3 coding sequence is TGTGCCAGCAGCGCCAGACAGGGCTACAATGAGCAGCTCTTC. As protein: CASSARQGYNEQLF.

In its sample, this clonotype was seen many times. The chain employs TRBV20-1 and TRBJ1-5, with 10 bases lining up with TRBD1. The germline V gene has CDR1 DFQATT and CDR2 SNEGSKA (reference sequence). CDR3 length: 15 amino acids. The V and J ends lost 5 bases and 3 bases, in that order; junction bases with no gene match: 7. CDR3 DNA: TGCAGTGCTGGACCGGGACAGGGGATCAATCAGCCCCAGCATTTT. It encodes CSAGPGQGINQPQHF.

There are many counts of this clonotype. The chain recombines TRBV12-3 or TRBV12-4 with TRBJ2-2; 7 bases line up with TRBD2. V gave up 6 bases and J gave up 1 base; unmatched junction bases: 8. The CDR3 consists of 16 residues. The CDR3 DNA sequence: TGTGCCAGCAGATCCGAGCGGGACCTGAACACCGGGGAGCTGTTTTTT. Translation gives CASRSERDLNTGELFF.

This chain connects TRBV5-1 to TRBJ2-6; the match to TRBD1 covers 8 bases. There are 17 residues in the CDR3. With V trimmed by 0 bases and J by 1 base, 3 bases remained unmatched. Germline lookup yields CDR1 SGHRS and CDR2 YFSETQ. In nucleotides, the CDR3 is TGCGCCAGCAGCTTGGATACAGGGGGGTCTGGGGCCAACGTCCTGACTTTC. It codes for CASSLDTGGSGANVLTF.

This clonotype was recorded a few times. The chain employs TRBV15 and TRBJ2-1, with D tentatively TRBD2 (6 bases). This CDR3 spans 15 amino acids. Trimming shortened V by 0 bases and J by 3 bases, and 9 bases separated the two germline ends. From germline, CDR1 is LNHNV and CDR2 YYDKDF (reference sequence). The CDR3 bases are TGTGCCACCAGCAGAGATAGCGGAGACTACAATGAGCAGTTCTTC. Its protein is CATSRDSGDYNEQFF. The variable domain in full, with the rest retrieved from reference TRBV15 and TRBJ2-1, is DAMVIQNPRYQVTQFGKPVTLSCSQTLNHNVMYWYQQKSSQAPKLLFHYYDKDFNNEADTPDNFQSRRPNTSFCFLDIRSPGLGDTAMYLCATSRDSGDYNEQFFGPGTRLTVL.

This clonotype came up a few times. The genes are TRBV20-1 and TRBJ2-5; perhaps TRBD2 as D (6 bases). Looked up from germline, CDR1 is DFQATT and CDR2 is SNEGSKA (reference sequence). Trimming pared 5 bases from V and 2 bases from J, leaving 18 bases between. This CDR3 has 15 residues. The CDR3 here is CSASWGSGTQETQYF. The CDR3 DNA is TGCAGTGCTTCTTGGGGTAGCGGAACTCAAGAGACCCAGTACTTC.

Ten or more counts support this clonotype. This rearrangement joins TRBV5-1 to TRBJ2-1; D might be TRBD2 (6 bases). Between the trimmed V and J ends, which lost 1 base and 4 bases, there was a span of 12 bases. The germline CDR1 and CDR2 sequences are SGHRS and YFSETQ. The CDR3 runs 15 residues. CDR3 residues: CASSLTGEEYNEQFF. The CDR3, as DNA: TGCGCCAGCAGCTTGACGGGAGAGGAGTACAATGAGCAGTTCTTC.

The table lists this clonotype with a few counts. J is TRBJ2-3 and V is TRBV6-2 or TRBV6-3; 10 positions agree with TRBD2. The germline gives CDR1 MNHEY, CDR2 SVGEGT. Unmatched junction bases numbered 9, after V lost 7 bases and J lost 5 bases. This CDR3 region has 15 residues. DNA for the CDR3: TGTGCCAGCACCAATCTAGCGGGAGAAGGAGATACGCAGTATTTT. Translation gives CASTNLAGEGDTQYF.

The chain uses TRBV7-2 and TRBJ2-7; 7 nucleotides agree with TRBD1. This CDR3 region has 16 residues. Germline V gives CDR1 SGHTA, CDR2 FQGNSA. The V and J ends lost 5 bases and 3 bases, in that order; junction bases with no gene match: 13. Here the CDR3 reads CASSPQLGTAGYEQYF. The CDR3 DNA reads as TGTGCCAGCAGCCCTCAGCTAGGGACAGCCGGCTACGAGCAGTACTTC.

This rearrangement joins TRBV20-1 to TRBJ2-7, with D maybe TRBD2 (5 bases). V lost 6 bases and J lost 3, with 12 bases in between. Germline values: CDR1 DFQATT, CDR2 SNEGSKA (reference sequence). The CDR3 runs 12 residues. The CDR3 protein is CSAERDYYEQYF. The CDR3 DNA reads TGCAGTGCCGAGAGGGATTACTACGAGCAGTACTTC.